This T cell receptor beta chain was sequenced during a study of T cells after yellow fever vaccination. V shed 5 bases and J shed 0 bases, with 11 bases lying between them. Per germline, CDR1 SGHAT and CDR2 FQNNGV. The CDR3 contains 16 residues. In its sample, this clonotype was seen a few times. TCRdb fed the 5' RACE reads into MiXCR, producing one record per CDR3 protein. The table includes around 70,000 distinct CDR3 sequences, approximately 7.7% detected once. This rearrangement joins TRBV11-2 to TRBJ2-6; D remains unclear. This material consisted of CD8+ T cells sorted from PBMCs, taken around 5 days after the first yellow fever vaccination. This clonotype originated in a man between 18 and 29 years old who received the YFV17D yellow fever vaccine. The CDR3, as DNA: TGTGCCAGCAGCCCAAGTCGATCCTCTGGGGCCAACGTCCTGACTTTC. It encodes CASSPSRSSGANVLTF.